The 23 T cell receptor beta chains given below trace back to one sample, sequenced in a study of T cells in Graves' hyperthyroidism and ophthalmopathy. There were TCR beta CDR3 regions amplified from RNA transcripts. First-round RT-PCR of the TCR CDR3 relied on the HTBI primer set. TCRdb analysed the multiplex PCR reads with MiXCR anew, one entry per CDR3 protein. Counted here are hundreds of thousands of distinct CDR3 sequences, 15% to 20% occurring once; the ten biggest clones make up 47%. Sequenced: blood. These receptors were taken from a man aged 40-49 years with Graves' ophthalmopathy.

This chain connects TRBV13 to TRBJ2-1, with TRBD2 identical over 14 bases. Per germline, CDR1 PRHDT and CDR2 FYEKMQ (reference sequence). With V trimmed by 2 bases and J by 4 bases, 7 bases remained unmatched. CDR3 length equals 18 residues. The CDR3 region is CASSLPWTSGGRYNEQFF. CDR3 bases: TGTGCCAGCAGCTTACCCTGGACTAGCGGGGGGCGGTACAATGAGCAGTTCTTC.

In its sample, this clonotype was seen a few times. V is TRBV5-1 and J is TRBJ2-5; weak D call: TRBD2 (7 bases). Trimming pared 4 bases from V and 4 bases from J, leaving 11 bases between. This CDR3 has 13 amino acids. Germline CDR1 is SGHRS and CDR2 is YFSETQ. The CDR3 is CASSTGGGETQYF. The CDR3, as DNA: TGCGCCAGCAGCACGGGGGGCGGAGAGACCCAGTACTTC. Drawing the rest from reference TRBV5-1 and TRBJ2-5, the complete variable domain is KAGVTQTPRYLIKTRGQQVTLSCSPISGHRSVSWYQQTPGQGLQFLFEYFSETQRNKGNFPGRFSGRQFSNSRSEMNVSTLELGDSALYLCASSTGGGETQYFGPGTRLLVL.

This clonotype has a handful of counts. The rearrangement uses TRBV7-2 and TRBJ1-1; D is possibly TRBD1 (6 bases). The CDR3 consists of 14 residues. The germline V gene encodes CDR1 SGHTA and CDR2 FQGNSA. V lost 4 bases and J lost 6, with 15 bases in between. This chain's CDR3 is CASSWDITGAEAFF. The CDR3 DNA sequence: TGTGCCAGCAGCTGGGACATTACGGGGGCTGAAGCTTTCTTT.

V usage is TRBV30 and J usage is TRBJ1-4; maybe TRBD1 (6 bases). Germline values: CDR1 GTSNPN, CDR2 SVGIG (reference sequence). Trimming pared 0 bases from V and 4 bases from J, leaving 12 bases between. The CDR3 runs to 15 residues. This chain's CDR3 is CAWSVQRTVNEKLFF. DNA of the CDR3: TGTGCCTGGAGTGTACAGAGGACAGTTAATGAAAAACTGTTTTTT.

A few counts support this clonotype. This chain connects TRBV10-3 to TRBJ2-3; 11 bases agree with TRBD2. The CDR3 has 20 amino acids. J gave up 2 bases and V 6 bases, and 19 bases lay outside the gene matches. Germline CDR1 is ENHRY and CDR2 is SYGVKD. The CDR3 loop is CAIRTSLLAGEALYTDTQYF. The CDR3 bases are TGTGCCATCAGAACCAGCTTACTAGCGGGGGAGGCCCTTTACACAGATACGCAGTATTTT.

This clonotype was detected only a few times. The rearrangement joins TRBV7-9 to TRBJ1-2; 10 nucleotides line up with TRBD1. Germline trimming cut 6 bases from V and 7 bases from J; bases unmatched to any gene: 11. CDR3 length: 15 residues. Per germline, CDR1 SEHNR and CDR2 FQNEAQ (reference sequence). The CDR3 protein is CASSGSTGGFGGYTF. The CDR3 coding sequence is TGTGCCAGCAGTGGTTCGACAGGGGGCTTTGGTGGCTACACCTTC. Combining the CDR3 with reference TRBV7-9 and TRBJ1-2 gives the whole variable domain DTGVSQNPRHKITKRGQNVTFRCDPISEHNRLYWYRQTLGQGPEFLTYFQNEAQLEKSRLLSDRFSAERPKGSFSTLEIQRTEQGDSAMYLCASSGSTGGFGGYTFGSGTRLTVV.

The V gene is TRBV7-2, the J gene TRBJ1-3; no clear D. The germline gives CDR1 SGHTA, CDR2 FQGNSA. The CDR3 is made up of 16 amino acids. Deletions cut 4 bases from V and 0 bases from J, with 13 bases between. The CDR3, as DNA: TGTGCCAGCAGCTCCCAGCCCGGGCTCTCTGGAAACACCATATATTTT. Its protein product is CASSSQPGLSGNTIYF.

The chain recombines TRBV5-6 with TRBJ1-1; D might be TRBD1 (6 bases). V dropped 4 bases and J dropped 7 bases, with 14 bases sitting between them. Per germline, CDR1 SGHDT and CDR2 YYEEEE. This CDR3 spans 13 amino acids. The CDR3 spells CASSTSGVSEAFF. CDR3 DNA sequence: TGTGCCAGCAGCACATCAGGGGTGAGTGAAGCTTTCTTT.

This rearrangement joins TRBV7-3 to TRBJ2-5, with D maybe TRBD1 (6 bases). CDR1 and CDR2 from the germline V gene are SGHTA and FQGTGA. The CDR3 runs 13 residues. Between the trimmed V and J ends, which lost 9 bases and 5 bases, there was a span of 16 bases. The CDR3 sequence: CASAVTGRETQYF. In DNA, the CDR3 is TGTGCCAGTGCGGTGACAGGTCGGGAGACCCAGTACTTC.

This rearrangement joins TRBV19 to TRBJ1-5, with a weak D call TRBD1 (5 bases). The CDR3 spans 14 residues. CDR1 LNHDA and CDR2 SQIVND come from the germline V gene (reference sequence). V was shortened by 5 bases and J by 7 bases, with 15 bases between the two germline ends. CDR3 protein: CASSGGNAGQPQHF. Here the CDR3 DNA reads TGTGCCAGTAGTGGGGGGAACGCGGGACAGCCCCAGCATTTT.

With respect to this clonotype: Mismatch with germline at one junction end may stem from a read error. The chain uses TRBV29-1 and TRBJ1-1, with a tentative D call TRBD1 (5 bases). The CDR3 runs to 11 residues. Germline V lookup: CDR1 SQVTM, CDR2 ANQGSEA. This CDR3 is CSVREGTEAWF. CDR3 DNA: TGCAGCGTTAGGGAGGGGACTGAAGCTTGGTTT.

V and J are TRBV28 and TRBJ2-1, with D unresolved. This CDR3 is 15 amino acids long. CDR1 is MDHEN and CDR2 is SYDVKM in the germline V gene. Trimming shortened V by 2 bases and J by 3 bases, and 11 bases separated the two germline ends. The CDR3 spells CASSLDQDGYNEQFF. Here the CDR3 DNA reads TGTGCCAGCAGTTTAGATCAGGACGGCTACAATGAGCAGTTCTTC.

The J gene is TRBJ2-7, the V gene TRBV27, with 7 positions matching TRBD2. From germline, CDR1 is MNHEY and CDR2 SMNVEV (reference sequence). V shed 6 bases, J shed 3 bases, and the junction held 14 bases outside the gene matches. This CDR3 is 16 amino acids long. CDR3 sequence reads: CASSPSPGDYIYEQYF. The CDR3 nucleotides are TGTGCCAGCAGCCCTTCCCCTGGGGACTACATCTACGAGCAGTACTTC.

This clonotype has a count of ten or more. V is TRBV7-3 and J is TRBJ2-3, with 7 bases that match TRBD1. The ends lost 2 bases at V and 2 bases at J; junction bases unmatched: 4. Germline V CDR1 and CDR2: SGHTA, FQGTGA. CDR3 size: 15 residues. The CDR3 reads CASSLLGQTTDTQYF. The DNA for the CDR3 is TGTGCCAGCAGCTTATTGGGACAGACCACAGATACGCAGTATTTT. The full variable domain, rest sourced from reference TRBV7-3 and TRBJ2-3, is GAGVSQTPSNKVTEKGKYVELRCDPISGHTALYWYRQSLGQGPEFLIYFQGTGAADDSGLPNDRFFAVRPEGSVSTLKIQRTERGDSAVYLCASSLLGQTTDTQYFGPGTRLTVL.

This clonotype came up many times. The chain joins TRBV18 to TRBJ1-5; D is uncertain. Trimming left V 3 bases short and J 3 bases short, with 9 bases between. Per germline, CDR1 KGHSH and CDR2 LQKENI. This CDR3 has 14 residues. CDR3 DNA: TGTGCCAGCTCACCGCGCGGGGACAATCAGCCCCAGCATTTT. This encodes CASSPRGDNQPQHF. The full variable domain, in which reference TRBV18 and TRBJ1-5 provide the parts outside the CDR3, is NAGVMQNPRHLVRRRGQEARLRCSPMKGHSHVYWYRQLPEEGLKFMVYLQKENIIDESGMPKERFSAEFPKEGPSILRIQQVVRGDSAAYFCASSPRGDNQPQHFGDGTRLSIL.

This clonotype was observed a handful of times. The J gene is TRBJ2-1, the V gene TRBV28; 10 nucleotides line up with TRBD2. In germline, CDR1 is MDHEN, CDR2 SYDVKM. CDR3 length equals 16 residues. With 6 bases clipped from V and 5 bases from J, the junction kept 10 bases outside the gene matches. CDR3 bases: TGTGCCAGCAGGCCTTTTGGAGCGGGAGGGGACAATGAGCAGTTCTTC. This encodes CASRPFGAGGDNEQFF.

This clonotype was seen only a few times. This rearrangement joins TRBV7-9 to TRBJ2-7; TRBD1 aligns across 9 bases. V was clipped by 6 bases and J by 5 bases; unmatched bases: 11. CDR3 size: 15 residues. Germline V gene sequence: CDR1 SEHNR, CDR2 FQNEAQ (reference sequence). The CDR3 DNA reads TGTGCCAGCAGTTTGACCCGGGACAGGGACCACGAGCAGTACTTC. It is translated as CASSLTRDRDHEQYF.

The chain carries TRBV15 and TRBJ1-5, with D perhaps TRBD1 (5 bases). Trimming removed 2 bases at V and 5 bases at J, with 19 bases between. Germline loops: CDR1 LNHNV, CDR2 YYDKDF (reference sequence). The length of the CDR3 is 17 residues. The CDR3 is CATSRPGGGARDQPQHF. The CDR3 nucleotides read TGTGCCACCAGCAGACCCGGAGGAGGGGCGCGAGATCAGCCCCAGCATTTT.

The chain combines TRBV4-1 with TRBJ2-3; perhaps D is TRBD1 or TRBD2 (5 bases each). The germline V gene encodes CDR1 MGHRA and CDR2 YSYEKL. CDR3 length: 15 residues. V dropped 5 bases and J dropped 2 bases, with 14 bases sitting between them. In DNA, the CDR3 is TGCGCCAGCAGCGGGGTGGGGGATCCCACAGATACGCAGTATTTT. This encodes CASSGVGDPTDTQYF.

The rearrangement links TRBV3-1 to TRBJ2-5; 9 nucleotides line up with TRBD2. V lost 4 bases to trimming and J lost 3 bases; unmatched junction nucleotides: 6. Germline V gene lookup returns CDR1 LGHDT and CDR2 YNNKEL (reference sequence). The CDR3 is made up of 15 amino acids. Here the CDR3 DNA reads TGTGCCAGCAGCCGCCTACTAGCGGGCAAAGAGACCCAGTACTTC. Its protein product is CASSRLLAGKETQYF.

This clonotype was seen at least ten times. This rearrangement joins TRBV7-2 to TRBJ2-1; D is possibly TRBD2 (6 bases). CDR1 and CDR2 (germline): SGHTA, FQGNSA. The CDR3 has 15 residues. V dropped 3 bases and J dropped 5 bases, with 14 bases sitting between them. The CDR3 DNA is TGTGCCAGCAGCTTTTCTAGCGCCCGCAACAATGAGCAGTTCTTC. The encoded protein is CASSFSSARNNEQFF.

This clonotype appeared a few times. This chain's CDR3 is CASSQDTFLYQETQYF. The CDR3 DNA follows: TGTGCCAGCAGCCAAGATACTTTTCTGTACCAAGAGACCCAGTACTTC. This chain links TRBV14 with TRBJ2-5; no definite D call. With 0 bases removed from V and 0 bases from J, the gap between germline ends came to 11 bases. The length of the CDR3 is 16 residues. Per the germline V gene, CDR1 is SGHDN and CDR2 is FVKESK.

This chain connects TRBV28 to TRBJ2-1; 8 bases map to TRBD2. V lost 7 bases to trimming and J lost 8 bases; unmatched junction nucleotides: 7. Germline V gives CDR1 MDHEN, CDR2 SYDVKM. This CDR3 is built from 13 residues. The CDR3 coding sequence is TGTGCCAGCAATGAAGCGGGAGTGTATGAGCAGTTCTTC. As protein: CASNEAGVYEQFF.